The entry below gives a single T cell receptor (beta chain) sequence along with its context. The V gene end was trimmed by 0 bases and the J gene end by 4 bases; junction bases not matched to a gene: 2. This CDR3 region has 15 residues. The germline gives CDR1 SGDLS, CDR2 YYNGEE. The data derive from a study of blood T cell repertoires in COVID-19. Study overall: The study drew acute and convalescent COVID-19 samples from the United States, Italy and Spain. In each case, the material was cDNA or gDNA derived from T cells, B-cell-depleted T cells, or PBMCs.

Original handling: How many nucleated cells were present was estimated from reference gene primer amplification. Method: immunoSEQ multiplex PCR; TCRdb's copy keeps in-frame clones and lacks some. The V and J calls and clone size come from that table; D and trimming were worked out from the DNA. The profile covers approximately 84,000 clones, with about 80% appearing a single time and around 5.8% taken by the ten largest. The material sequenced was peripheral blood. V and J are TRBV9 and TRBJ2-5; TRBD2 aligns across 11 bases. The source is a man aged 45 to 65 with active or convalescent COVID-19. In DNA, the CDR3 is TGTGCCAGCAGCGTAGCCGGGACTAGCGGAGAGACCCAGTACTTC. Translating gives CASSVAGTSGETQYF.